This T cell receptor beta chain appears in the sequencing data of a study of blood T cell repertoires in COVID-19. About the research overall: Acute and convalescent COVID-19 samples came from the United States, Italy and Spain. T cells, B-cell-depleted T cells, or PBMCs supplied cDNA or gDNA.

V was clipped by 4 bases and J by 0 bases; unmatched bases: 8. Germline-derived CDR1 and CDR2 are SGHRS and YFSETQ. The CDR3 is 16 residues long. Some clones are missing from TCRdb's copy, which holds only in-frame ones; the method was immunoSEQ multiplex PCR. The top ten hold 5.5% to 8% of the sample, which has some 58,000 clones, over 75% seen once. The sequenced sample consisted of peripheral blood. This chain connects TRBV5-1 to TRBJ1-1; 8 positions match TRBD1. This clonotype was obtained from a man aged 40-49 years with acute or convalescent COVID-19. As DNA, the CDR3 is TGCGCCAGCAGCGGGGACTGGACAGGGATGAACACTGAAGCTTTCTTT. Its protein is CASSGDWTGMNTEAFF.